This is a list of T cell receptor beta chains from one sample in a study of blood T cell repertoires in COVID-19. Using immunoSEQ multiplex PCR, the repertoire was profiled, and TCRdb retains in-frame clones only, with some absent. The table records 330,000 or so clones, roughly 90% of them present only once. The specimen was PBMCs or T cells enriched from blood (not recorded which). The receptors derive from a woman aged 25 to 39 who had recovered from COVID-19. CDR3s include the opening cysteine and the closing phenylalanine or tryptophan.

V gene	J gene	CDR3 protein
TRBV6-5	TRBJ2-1	CASSYSSSSIDPEQFF
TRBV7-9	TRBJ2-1	CASSFRWLAGYNEQFF
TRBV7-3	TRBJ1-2	CASSPGGASYGYTF
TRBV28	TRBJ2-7	CASRGRESYEQYF
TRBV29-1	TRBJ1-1	CSVQQGWGMMNTEAFF
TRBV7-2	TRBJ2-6	CASSADGQPRSSGANVLTF
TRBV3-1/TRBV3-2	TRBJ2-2	CASSLSLLAGGLYTGELFF
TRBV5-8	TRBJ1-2	CASSADRDVVGYTF
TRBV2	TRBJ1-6	CASAGTGNSPLHF
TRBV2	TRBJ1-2	CASSETNYGYTF
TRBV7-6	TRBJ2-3	CASSFSDRATDTQYF
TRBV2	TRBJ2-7	CASIPSGRAETYEQYF
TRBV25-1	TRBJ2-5	CASSKDRELAETQYF
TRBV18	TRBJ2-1	CASSTEIYRDRGYNEQFF
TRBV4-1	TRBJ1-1	CASSLGRGRGTEAFF
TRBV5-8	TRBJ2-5	CASSQTAGGGQETQYF
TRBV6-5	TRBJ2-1	CASGLLAGNEQFF
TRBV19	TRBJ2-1	CASSIGGYVNEQFF
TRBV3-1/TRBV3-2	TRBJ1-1	CASSQDRGGTEAFF
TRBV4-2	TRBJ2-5	CASSRDRGEGETQYF
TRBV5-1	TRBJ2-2	CASSSTGGRELFF
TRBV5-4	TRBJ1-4	CASSANRGPNEKLFF
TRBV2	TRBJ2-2	CASGDRVGTGELFF
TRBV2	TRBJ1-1	CASTLDGSTEAFF
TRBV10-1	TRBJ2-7	CASSVSRGPYEQYF
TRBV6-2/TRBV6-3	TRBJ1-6	CASSYRTENSPLHF
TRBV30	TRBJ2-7	CAWSVSFRGNAYEQYF
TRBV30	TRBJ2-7	CAWKDWTGPYEQYF